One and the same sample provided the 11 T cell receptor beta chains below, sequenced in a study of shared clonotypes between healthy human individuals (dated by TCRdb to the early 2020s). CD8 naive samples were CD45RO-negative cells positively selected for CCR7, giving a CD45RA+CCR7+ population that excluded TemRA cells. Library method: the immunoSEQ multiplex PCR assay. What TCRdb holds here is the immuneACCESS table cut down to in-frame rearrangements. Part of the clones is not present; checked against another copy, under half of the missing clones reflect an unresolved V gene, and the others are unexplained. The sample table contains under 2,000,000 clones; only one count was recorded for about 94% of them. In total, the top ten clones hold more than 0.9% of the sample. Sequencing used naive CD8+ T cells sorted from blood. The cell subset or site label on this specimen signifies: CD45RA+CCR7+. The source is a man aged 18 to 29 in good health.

CDR3 coding DNA: TGTGCCAGCAGCATTCTCAACACTGAAGCTTTCTTT. Its protein is CASSILNTEAFF. The chain is built from TRBV7-8 and TRBJ1-1; D remains ambiguous. CDR1 and CDR2 (germline): SGHVS, FQNEAQ. The CDR3 sequence is 12 residues long. V lost 5 bases and J 2 bases, leaving 6 bases between the germline ends. Variable domain in full (rest from reference TRBV7-8 and TRBJ1-1): GAGVSQSPRYKVAKRGQDVALRCDPISGHVSLFWYQQALGQGPEFLTYFQNEAQLDKSGLPSDRFFAERPEGSVSTLKIQRTQQEDSAVYLCASSILNTEAFFGQGTRLTVV.

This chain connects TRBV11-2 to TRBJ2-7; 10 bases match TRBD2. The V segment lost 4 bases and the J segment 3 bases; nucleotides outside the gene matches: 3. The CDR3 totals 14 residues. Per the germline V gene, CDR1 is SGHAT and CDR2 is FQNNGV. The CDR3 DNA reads TGTGCCAGCAGCTCTAGCGGGGGCCTCTACGAGCAGTACTTC. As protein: CASSSSGGLYEQYF.

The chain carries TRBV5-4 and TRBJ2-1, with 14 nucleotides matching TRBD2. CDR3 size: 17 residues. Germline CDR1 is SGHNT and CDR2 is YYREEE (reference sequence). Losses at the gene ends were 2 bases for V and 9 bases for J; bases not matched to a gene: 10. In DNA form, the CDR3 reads TGTGCCAGCAGCTTAGGACTAGCGGGAGGCTACATCGGTGAGCAGTTCTTC. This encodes CASSLGLAGGYIGEQFF.

The CDR3 nucleotides read TGTGCCAGCAGCTTAGATAGGGGGACTTTAGCCTATGGCTACACCTTC. This codes for CASSLDRGTLAYGYTF. V is TRBV7-8 and J is TRBJ1-2; D possibly corresponds to TRBD1 (6 bases). Per germline, CDR1 SGHVS and CDR2 FQNEAQ. Trimming stripped 1 base from V and 4 bases from J, with 16 bases between. The CDR3 is 16 amino acids.

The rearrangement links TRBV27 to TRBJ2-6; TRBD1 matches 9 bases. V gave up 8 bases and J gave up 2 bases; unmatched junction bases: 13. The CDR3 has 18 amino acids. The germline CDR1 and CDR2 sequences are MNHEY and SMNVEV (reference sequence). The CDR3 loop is CASSSDGQGFAGANVLTF. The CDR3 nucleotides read TGTGCCAGCTCATCGGACGGACAGGGGTTTGCTGGGGCCAACGTCCTGACTTTC.

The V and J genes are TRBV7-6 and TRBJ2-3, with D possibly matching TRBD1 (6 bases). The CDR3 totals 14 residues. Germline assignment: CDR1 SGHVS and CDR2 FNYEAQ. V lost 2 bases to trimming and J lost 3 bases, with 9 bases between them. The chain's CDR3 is CASSLKQGTDTQYF. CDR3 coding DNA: TGTGCCAGCAGCTTAAAACAGGGAACAGATACGCAGTATTTT.

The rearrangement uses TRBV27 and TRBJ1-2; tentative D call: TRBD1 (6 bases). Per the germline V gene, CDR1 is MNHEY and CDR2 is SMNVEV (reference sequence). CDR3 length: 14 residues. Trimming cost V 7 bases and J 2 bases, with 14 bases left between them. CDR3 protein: CASTRIGTNYGYTF. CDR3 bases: TGTGCCAGCACCCGAATTGGGACAAACTATGGCTACACCTTC.

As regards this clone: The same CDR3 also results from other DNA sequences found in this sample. The CDR3 reads CASSLGGFSYEQYF. The CDR3, as DNA: TGTGCCAGCAGCTTAGGGGGGTTCTCCTACGAGCAGTACTTC. V is TRBV11-2 and J is TRBJ2-7, with D perhaps matching TRBD1 or TRBD2 (5 bases each). The CDR3 contains 14 residues. Germline V CDR1 and CDR2: SGHAT, FQNNGV. The germline V and J ends were trimmed by 1 base and 0 bases, with 7 bases remaining between them.

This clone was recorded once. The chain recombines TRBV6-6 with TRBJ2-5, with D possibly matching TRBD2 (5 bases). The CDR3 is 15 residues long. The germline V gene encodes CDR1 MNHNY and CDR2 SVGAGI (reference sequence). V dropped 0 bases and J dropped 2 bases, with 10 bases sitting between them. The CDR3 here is CASSYSFGEQETQYF. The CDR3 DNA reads TGTGCCAGCAGTTACTCGTTTGGGGAGCAAGAGACCCAGTACTTC.

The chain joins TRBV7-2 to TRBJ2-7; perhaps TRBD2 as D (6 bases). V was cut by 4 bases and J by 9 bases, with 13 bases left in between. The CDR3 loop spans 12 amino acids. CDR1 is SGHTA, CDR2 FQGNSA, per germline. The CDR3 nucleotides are TGTGCCAGCAGCTCTAGCGAGGGCGGGCAGTACTTC. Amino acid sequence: CASSSSEGGQYF.

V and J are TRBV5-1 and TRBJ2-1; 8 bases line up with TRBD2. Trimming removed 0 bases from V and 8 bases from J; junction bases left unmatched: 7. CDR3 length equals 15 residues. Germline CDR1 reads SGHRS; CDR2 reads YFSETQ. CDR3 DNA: TGCGCCAGCAGCTTGGCGCAGCGGGAGTTGGATGAGCAGTTCTTC. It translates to CASSLAQRELDEQFF.